The present entry profiles one T cell receptor beta chain with its context. Antigen: not known. Healthy HIV-negative adults without recent acute infections or vaccinations served as donors. CD8 memory was a combination of CD45RO+ cells and CCR7-negative CD45RA+ TemRA cells. This sample was taken from a study of shared clonotypes between healthy human individuals. General observations from the study: The represented genetic and exposure-history diversity was limited by the small number of donors. Tissue TCR repertoires likely differ from these blood-only repertoires.

Libraries were prepared by immunoSEQ multiplex PCR; TCRdb keeps only in-frame clonotypes and omits some of them. The table has roughly 380,000 clones, 95% to 97% seen once; the top ten hold 0.32%. The CDR3 spans 15 residues. V shed 4 bases, J shed 6 bases, and the junction held 5 bases outside the gene matches. Germline V CDR1 and CDR2: ENHRY, SYGVKD. This chain connects TRBV10-3 to TRBJ2-7, with TRBD2 matching 14 bases. Input material: memory CD8+ T cells sorted from blood. Sample subset: CD45RO+ cells pooled with CCR7-negative TemRA cells. The clonotype was recovered from a man aged 25-40 years in good health. The CDR3 protein is CAISGRTSGRIEQYF. The CDR3 bases are TGTGCCATCAGTGGAAGGACTAGCGGGAGGATCGAGCAGTACTTC.